This T cell receptor beta chain was observed in a study of CD8 T cells in Susac syndrome (dated by TCRdb to the late 2010s). About the investigation overall: Of the Susac syndrome patients who were sequenced, roughly 6 had clinically active disease and about eight were in clinical remission. At blood withdrawal, Susac syndrome patients were either therapy-naive, taking corticosteroids (in some cases with IVIg as well), or taking IVIg alone. Repertoire sequencing was used to test whether CD8+ T cell activation and differentiation in Susac syndrome was antigen driven. Clonality of the CD8+ T cell repertoire was compared between eleven to twelve healthy donors, about 14 Susac syndrome patients and 15 or so multiple sclerosis patients. Study-level results and caveats: The study acknowledged that relatively few individuals were included in the TCR sequencing and HLA analysis. Clonal expansion was seen in Susac syndrome CD8+ repertoires, peaking in CD8+ TEMRA cells and being greater in clinically active patients than in remitting ones. Some 15 and five Susac-specific public clones were found in the total CD8+ and CD8+ TEMRA repertoires, respectively.

A word on this clonotype: It has no known antigen specificity. The sample holds no much larger clone one base away, and base qualities are not on file.

Peripheral blood CD8+ and CD4+ T cells from healthy donors, Susac syndrome patients and multiple sclerosis patients were profiled by high-throughput TCR beta sequencing. Susac syndrome patients met recently defined diagnostic criteria for definite or probable disease. Bulk CD8+ and CD4+ T cells were purified by magnetic negative isolation, while CD8+ TEMRA cells were enriched using FACS. Blood was drawn into EDTA tubes, processed within 24 hours, and PBMCs were isolated by density gradient centrifugation. PBMCs intended for TCR sequencing were cryopreserved in liquid nitrogen and were subsequently thawed in a 37 degrees C water bath. Purity of sorted or isolated CD4+, CD8+ and CD8+ TEMRA cells was at least 90%. RNA was extracted using the RNeasy kit, and about 0.45 to 1 ug of the RNA was reverse transcribed with random hexamers. The immunoSEQ multiplex PCR assay, which covers 54 Vbeta and 13 Jbeta segments, was used to amplify TCR beta CDR3 regions. Bias from PCR amplification was corrected by using a synthetic template baseline for primer optimization and for computational correction. Regarding the original processing steps: Reads were assigned to V, D and J genes according to IMGT and analyzed in immunoSEQ Analyzer, with only productive sequences retained. Clonality was computed as one minus Shannon entropy normalized by log2 of the number of productive unique sequences. For each patient and control, public and private clones were evaluated within the 100 most prevalent clones. Susac-specific clones were defined as absent from healthy and MS cohorts, 800 to 1,200 published viral clones and other ImmuneACCESS disease sequences. Through fastp at Q25 and MiXCR, TCRdb rebuilt clones from the public reads, retaining in-frame beta chains. CDR3 protein sequences are deduplicated, and each keeps its most common genes and DNA. TCRdb, not the authors, supplied the V and J calls. Recorded for this sample are approximately 54,000 distinct CDR3 sequences; roughly 94% of them occurred a single time. In total, the top ten clones hold 0.75% of the sample.

The sequence was collected from a human donor with Susac syndrome. The sample consisted of CD8+ T cells from PBMCs.

The DNA is TGTGCCAGCAGTGATTGGGGAGCGGCCTACAATGAGCAGTTCTTC. Translation gives CASSDWGAAYNEQFF. This chain is built from TRBV2 and TRBJ2-1; TRBD2 is possibly the D segment (5 matching bases). In the germline V gene, CDR1 corresponds to SNHLY and CDR2 to FYNNEI. A distance of 11 bases separates the germline ends of V and J, which lose 3 bases and 2 bases respectively. From the cysteine through the phenylalanine, the CDR3 covers 15 amino acids. Left in the record is the CDR3 DNA by itself, 45 bases read in frame from the first base. The full variable domain, with segments outside the CDR3 supplied by the reference TRBV2 and TRBJ2-1 proteins, appears as EPEVTQTPSHQVTQMGQEVILRCVPISNHLYFYWYRQILGQKVEFLVSFYNNEISEKSEIFDDQFSVERPDGSNFTLKIRSTKLEDSAMYFCASSDWGAAYNEQFFGPGTRLTVL.